This T cell receptor (beta chain) was sequenced in a study of T cell repertoires in cytomegalovirus infection. Background on the study: An indication of both CMV infection and matching HLA type came from public TCR beta signatures.

Findings of the study overall: The cumulative frequency of public TCR beta families distinguished individuals who carried CMV together with the relevant HLA.

V gave up 1 base and J gave up 5 bases, with 9 bases separating them. The germline V gene has CDR1 SGHDT and CDR2 YYEEEE. This CDR3 is 13 amino acids long. As to this clonotype: Its antigen is unknown.

One entry per CDR3 protein results from TCRdb running MiXCR on the reads. The table records more than 400,000 distinct CDR3 sequences, more than 25% of them present only once. Source material: PBMCs. The clonotype comes from a human donor in good health (CMV status not recorded). Some clones in this sample may be carry-over from other donors' samples. The V call is TRBV5-6, the J call TRBJ1-2; D gene unclear. The CDR3 sequence: CASSLRSGYGYTF. In DNA, the CDR3 is TGTGCCAGCAGCTTGCGATCAGGATATGGCTACACCTTC.